This TCR beta chain was captured by sequencing in a study of cytomegalovirus exposure and HLA in healthy donors. Findings and caveats of the study: Per a prior analysis, the majority of TCR beta V segments were productive roughly 87% or roughly 30% of the time. As a later analysis revealed, most CMV-associated TCR beta chains appeared HLA-restricted.

The donors were healthy bone marrow donors. The germline CDR1 and CDR2 sequences are SGDLS and YYNGEE. V was clipped by 4 bases and J by 3 bases; unmatched bases: 3. CDR3 length: 15 amino acids. The PCR used 60 Vbeta and 13 Jbeta primers. Produced via immunoSEQ multiplex PCR; TCRdb's table is partial and in-frame only. The sample holds about 110,000 clones, 65% to 90% seen once. This clone was seen only once. The antigen is unknown. The receptor was isolated from a woman aged 25-40 years in good health and CMV-seronegative. The V call is TRBV9, the J call TRBJ2-7; 14 positions agree with TRBD2. The specimen sequenced was PBMCs. This CDR3 is CASSTGTSGSYEQYF. The CDR3 DNA sequence: TGTGCCAGCAGCACCGGGACTAGCGGGAGCTACGAGCAGTACTTC.